This entry describes one T cell receptor (beta chain). Its antigen is not known. This record belongs to a study of T cells in Graves' hyperthyroidism and ophthalmopathy. CDR1 is MNHNS, CDR2 SASEGT, per germline. Trimming removed 4 bases at V and 7 bases at J, with 11 bases between. The CDR3 has 12 amino acids. Using RNA transcripts as the source, TCR beta CDR3 regions were amplified. HTBI primers drove first-round RT-PCR of the TCR CDR3. TCRdb ran MiXCR on the multiplex PCR reads and lists one entry per CDR3 protein. This sample carries about 250,000 distinct CDR3 sequences, over 20% of them seen once, and the ten largest clones take about 60%. Study-wide results and limits: The majority of expanded thyroid clonotypes above 0.001 also appeared in blood. In validation, the model predicted ophthalmopathy. These predictions came a median around 5.9 months before onset.

The source material was blood. The chain recombines TRBV6-1 with TRBJ2-7, with TRBD2 as a possible D gene (5 bases). The sequence came from a man aged 25 to 40 with Graves' ophthalmopathy. The CDR3 region is CASSGLSREQYF. Written as DNA, the CDR3 is TGTGCCAGCAGTGGACTATCTCGGGAGCAGTACTTC.